Listed below are T cell receptor beta chains from one sample, sequenced in a study of shared clonotypes between healthy human individuals. Sequencing was performed with immunoSEQ multiplex PCR; in TCRdb, only in-frame clones are kept and a portion is missing. In the table there are more than 2 million clones, about 95% of which are singletons. Sequenced sample: naive CD8+ T cells sorted from blood. These TCRs come from a man between 18 and 29 years old in good health. CDR3s leave out the opening cysteine and the closing phenylalanine or tryptophan.

>TRBV5-6
ASSSGYSTDTQY
>TRBV7-9
ASSLDSYNQPQH
>TRBV2
ASEKTSTSSYEQY
>TRBV28
ASSPLGQGGGGYYGYT
>TRBV5-4
ASSFLGGAYEQY
>TRBV19
ASSIWSNTEAF
>TRBV5-1
ASSLSATEAF
>TRBV29-1
SVLVGFETQY
>TRBV21-1
ASSKFGAGAGFYNEQF
>TRBV5-1
ASSLDLAAGSYEQY
>TRBV4-1
ASSQGGMNTEAF
>TRBV28
ASSFPAGGYYEQY
>TRBV28
ASTLAGQMYGYT